The 18 T cell receptor beta chains in this list originate from one sample, sequenced in a study of cytomegalovirus exposure and HLA in healthy donors. PCR primers comprised 60 Vbeta and 13 Jbeta primers. Here immunoSEQ multiplex PCR was the method, and the copy in TCRdb shows in-frame clones only, minus some. The sample comprises 150,000 to 200,000 clones, around four fifths of which are singletons, and less than 5% rests with the top ten. Sequenced input: PBMCs. These receptors were obtained from a man aged 45-60 years in good health and CMV-seropositive.

The gene calls are TRBV4-1 and TRBJ2-3; D perhaps matches TRBD2 (5 bases). The CDR3 sequence is 15 residues long. Trimming removed 0 bases from V and 9 bases from J, with 16 bases in between. Germline CDR1 reads MGHRA; CDR2 reads YSYEKL. The CDR3 sequence: CASSQEGGRRNTQYF. The DNA for the CDR3 is TGCGCCAGCAGCCAAGAAGGAGGTCGGCGCAACACGCAGTATTTT.

The V and J genes are TRBV11-2 and TRBJ2-7; maybe TRBD1 (5 bases). The CDR3 has 12 residues. Trimming left V 3 bases short and J 6 bases short, with 9 bases between. The germline CDR1 and CDR2 sequences are SGHAT and FQNNGV. Here the CDR3 reads CASSFPGSEQYF. The CDR3 region has the DNA TGTGCCAGCAGCTTCCCAGGGTCCGAGCAGTACTTC.

The V and J genes are TRBV5-8 and TRBJ2-7; 11 bases line up with TRBD2. Germline values: CDR1 SGHTS, CDR2 YDEGEE. J lost 2 bases, V lost 0 bases, and 7 bases had no gene match. CDR3 length: 17 residues. The DNA of the CDR3 is TGTGCCAGCAGCTTGGGGGAGCTAGCGGGAGGAACCTACGAGCAGTACTTC. Translating it yields CASSLGELAGGTYEQYF.

This sequence joins TRBV5-6 and TRBJ2-1, with TRBD1 identical over 8 bases. The J segment lost 7 bases and the V segment lost 4 bases, leaving 7 bases of the junction unmatched. CDR3 length: 14 amino acids. Per germline, CDR1 SGHDT and CDR2 YYEEEE. The CDR3 sequence is CASSPGTGGNEQFF. CDR3 in DNA: TGTGCCAGCAGCCCCGGGACAGGAGGAAATGAGCAGTTCTTC.

V usage is TRBV5-5 and J usage is TRBJ2-7, with TRBD2 matching over 13 bases. The CDR3 runs to 16 residues. J was trimmed by 2 bases and V by 4 bases; bases with no gene match: 6. In germline, CDR1 is SGHKS, CDR2 YYEKEE (reference sequence). The DNA of the CDR3 is TGTGCCAGCAGCCTTGGGACTAGCGGGACCGCCTACGAGCAGTACTTC. Translating gives CASSLGTSGTAYEQYF. The whole variable domain, remainder taken from reference TRBV5-5 and TRBJ2-7, is DAGVTQSPTHLIKTRGQQVTLRCSPISGHKSVSWYQQVLGQGPQFIFQYYEKEERGRGNFPDRFSARQFPNYSSELNVNALLLGDSALYLCASSLGTSGTAYEQYFGPGTRLTVT.

This chain connects TRBV13 to TRBJ1-2, with D maybe TRBD1 (5 bases). Germline values: CDR1 PRHDT, CDR2 FYEKMQ (reference sequence). Between the trimmed V and J ends, which lost 0 bases and 3 bases, there was a span of 17 bases. This CDR3 region has 17 residues. CDR3 in amino acids: CASSLGWAGYEDYGYTF. In DNA form, the CDR3 reads TGTGCCAGCAGCTTAGGGTGGGCAGGGTACGAAGACTATGGCTACACCTTC.

The rearrangement joins TRBV5-1 to TRBJ1-2, with 8 bases matching TRBD1. V trimming: 3 bases; J trimming: 4 bases; junction bases outside the gene matches: 8. The CDR3 totals 15 residues. Per germline, CDR1 SGHRS and CDR2 YFSETQ. In nucleotides, the CDR3 is TGCGCCAGCAGCTCCGACCCGGACAGGGCCTATGGCTACACCTTC. It specifies CASSSDPDRAYGYTF. Supplemented by reference TRBV5-1 and TRBJ1-2, the full variable domain reads KAGVTQTPRYLIKTRGQQVTLSCSPISGHRSVSWYQQTPGQGLQFLFEYFSETQRNKGNFPGRFSGRQFSNSRSEMNVSTLELGDSALYLCASSSDPDRAYGYTFGSGTRLTVV.

V usage is TRBV6-6 and J usage is TRBJ1-1; TRBD1 matches at 9 bases. The CDR3 runs 15 residues. Germline loops: CDR1 MNHNY, CDR2 SVGAGI (reference sequence). Trimming cost V 4 bases and J 6 bases; bases outside gene matches: 9. The CDR3 nucleotides are TGTGCCAGCAGTTCCAGGGACAGGGCCGGTGCTGAAGCTTTCTTT. Its translation is CASSSRDRAGAEAFF.

This clone appeared a few times. The rearrangement joins TRBV19 to TRBJ1-6; D unresolved. Trimming stripped 3 bases from V and 0 bases from J, with 9 bases between. CDR3 length: 16 residues. The germline gives CDR1 LNHDA, CDR2 SQIVND (reference sequence). Here the CDR3 DNA reads TGTGCCAGTAGTATCTCGGGGAGCTCCTATAATTCACCCCTCCACTTT. Amino acids: CASSISGSSYNSPLHF.

This clone was counted a few times. The chain couples TRBV9 to TRBJ2-3; 7 positions match TRBD2. The CDR3 length is 16 residues. The junction had 9 bases not matched to a gene; V was cut back by 1 base and J by 4 bases. Germline CDR1 is SGDLS and CDR2 is YYNGEE. The CDR3 sequence: CASSVMGEGQSDTQYF. DNA for the CDR3: TGTGCCAGCAGCGTAATGGGGGAGGGCCAATCAGATACGCAGTATTTT. Combining the CDR3 with reference TRBV9 and TRBJ2-3 gives the whole variable domain DSGVTQTPKHLITATGQRVTLRCSPRSGDLSVYWYQQSLDQGLQFLIQYYNGEERAKGNILERFSAQQFPDLHSELNLSSLELGDSALYFCASSVMGEGQSDTQYFGPGTRLTVL.

This sequence joins TRBV7-9 and TRBJ2-2; perhaps TRBD2 as D (5 bases). The V end was cut by 1 base, the J end by 0 bases, with 9 bases between. This CDR3 comprises 16 residues. Germline CDR1 SEHNR, CDR2 FQNEAQ (reference sequence). The CDR3 here is CASSLGGRSNTGELFF. CDR3 nucleotides: TGTGCCAGCAGCTTAGGAGGGCGGTCGAACACCGGGGAGCTGTTTTTT. Together with reference TRBV7-9 and TRBJ2-2, the CDR3 gives the full variable domain: DTGVSQNPRHKITKRGQNVTFRCDPISEHNRLYWYRQTLGQGPEFLTYFQNEAQLEKSRLLSDRFSAERPKGSFSTLEIQRTEQGDSAMYLCASSLGGRSNTGELFFGEGSRLTVL.

This chain connects TRBV2 to TRBJ2-7; 9 bases are shared with TRBD1. There are 15 residues in the CDR3. V trimming: 4 bases; J trimming: 1 base; junction bases outside the gene matches: 5. The germline V gene has CDR1 SNHLY and CDR2 FYNNEI. CDR3 nucleotides: TGTGCCAGCAGTGGGACAGGGGAAGTATCCTACGAGCAGTACTTC. It specifies CASSGTGEVSYEQYF.

This clone was observed a single time. The chain carries TRBV7-3 and TRBJ2-1; TRBD2 matches at 10 bases. Trimming took 5 bases from V and 2 from J; bases not matched to a gene: 6. The length of the CDR3 is 16 residues. The V gene's germline CDR1 is SGHTA and CDR2 FQGTGA. The CDR3 DNA follows: TGTGCCAGCAGCCGTAGCGGGGGGACCACCTACAATGAGCAGTTCTTC. This codes for CASSRSGGTTYNEQFF.

This clone has more than one count but fewer than ten. The genes are TRBV5-5 and TRBJ1-1, with no clear D. Germline V gives CDR1 SGHKS, CDR2 YYEKEE (reference sequence). This CDR3 has 15 amino acids. V was cut by 2 bases and J by 7 bases, with 18 bases left in between. The CDR3 bases are TGTGCCAGCAGCTTTCAAACGGGAGGACGGCTTGAAGCTTTCTTT. Its translation: CASSFQTGGRLEAFF.

There are a few counts of this clone. V is TRBV18 and J is TRBJ1-1; D call uncertain. This CDR3 is built from 14 residues. CDR1 KGHSH and CDR2 LQKENI come from the germline V gene. Trimming removed 1 base at V and 0 bases at J, with 6 bases between. CDR3 sequence: CASSPQEVNTEAFF. CDR3 bases: TGTGCCAGCTCACCACAGGAGGTGAACACTGAAGCTTTCTTT.

This rearrangement joins TRBV9 to TRBJ1-2; perhaps TRBD1 as D (5 bases). The V end was cut by 5 bases, the J end by 0 bases, with 11 bases between. The CDR3 has 14 amino acids. Per germline, CDR1 SGDLS and CDR2 YYNGEE. In DNA, the CDR3 is TGTGCCAGCAGGGGGGGAGGTTCTAACTATGGCTACACCTTC. This gives the protein CASRGGGSNYGYTF.

V and J are TRBV19 and TRBJ2-7, with 9 bases lining up with TRBD1. The germline V gene has CDR1 LNHDA and CDR2 SQIVND (reference sequence). There are 14 residues in the CDR3. V trimming: 4 bases; J trimming: 3 bases; junction bases outside the gene matches: 4. In DNA, the CDR3 is TGTGCCAGTAGTACCACAGGGGGCCGCTACGAGCAGTACTTC. Translation: CASSTTGGRYEQYF.

This sequence joins TRBV13 and TRBJ2-5, with 15 bases fitting TRBD2. J was trimmed by 1 base and V by 6 bases; bases with no gene match: 6. The germline gives CDR1 PRHDT, CDR2 FYEKMQ (reference sequence). CDR3 size: 17 residues. CDR3 DNA: TGTGCCAGCAGAGCCGGACTAGCGGGGGGGCCCCAAGAGACCCAGTACTTC. This sequence encodes CASRAGLAGGPQETQYF.